This is a list of T cell receptor beta chains from one sample in a study of blood T cell repertoires in COVID-19. Sequencing was performed with immunoSEQ multiplex PCR; in TCRdb, only in-frame clones are kept and a portion is missing. This table has some 200,000 clones, around four fifths appearing once. The source material was peripheral blood. Receptors originate from a man in his sixties with COVID-19, enrolled during active disease. CDR3s include the opening cysteine and the closing phenylalanine or tryptophan. Each record gives: clone size, J gene, V gene, D gene, CDR3 DNA, CDR3 protein. The D gene is left open where the match is weak. Clone size is given for some rows only: seen once, a few or many times, or a class if the clone is expanded.

>NA|TRBJ1-1|TRBV27|NA
TGTGCCAGCAGTTTGTTCCAGACAGGGAACACTGAAGCTTTCTTT
CASSLFQTGNTEAFF
>NA|TRBJ1-1|TRBV3-1/TRBV3-2|NA
TGTGCCAGCAGCCAAGAGAGTACCATGAACACTGAAGCTTTCTTT
CASSQESTMNTEAFF
>once|TRBJ2-2|TRBV6-5|NA
TGTGCCAGCAGTTATACGGACGGGAGCACCGGGGAGCTGTTTTTT
CASSYTDGSTGELFF
>NA|TRBJ1-2|TRBV5-1|NA
TGCGCCAGCAGTACCCCACCTAGGTATGGCTACACCTTC
CASSTPPRYGYTF
>NA|TRBJ1-2|TRBV3-1/TRBV3-2|NA
TGTGCCAGCAGCAACCGAGGGGGTTATGGCTACACCTTC
CASSNRGGYGYTF
>NA|TRBJ2-1|TRBV29-1|NA
TGCAGCGCCCTGGAGGGGAGCTCCTACAATGAGCAGTTCTTC
CSALEGSSYNEQFF
>once|TRBJ2-7|TRBV10-3|NA
TGTGCCATCAGTGAGTCTGGGCTCCTAAGTGGCGAGCAGTACTTC
CAISESGLLSGEQYF
>once|TRBJ1-1|TRBV6-5|TRBD1
TGTGCCAGCAGTTCCGACCGGGACAGAGAAGCTTTCTTT
CASSSDRDREAFF
>NA|TRBJ2-1|TRBV5-1|TRBD1
TGCGCCAGCAGCGCCATAGCCGGGACAGGTTCGGGGGAGCAGTTCTTC
CASSAIAGTGSGEQFF
>NA|TRBJ2-7|TRBV5-1|TRBD2
TGCGCCAGCAGCTTGGGTAGCGGGAGCTTTGACGAGCAGTACTTC
CASSLGSGSFDEQYF
>once|TRBJ1-2|TRBV11-2|TRBD1
TGTGCCAGCACCTCCACAGGGGGCGTTGGCTACACCTTC
CASTSTGGVGYTF
>once|TRBJ2-3|TRBV14|TRBD1
TGTGCCAGCAGTCATTTCCGGGACAGGGGCACAGATACGCAGTATTTT
CASSHFRDRGTDTQYF
>few|TRBJ2-5|TRBV18|NA
TGTGCCAGCTCGGCCCGACTGCAAGAGACCCAGTACTTC
CASSARLQETQYF
>NA|TRBJ1-2|TRBV28|TRBD1
TGTGCCAGCAGTGAGGGGGCTACAGGGGACTATGGCTACACCTTC
CASSEGATGDYGYTF
>NA|TRBJ2-1|TRBV6-1|TRBD2
TGTGCCAGCAGTGAAGATAGCGGGAGGGCCGTTAAGTTCTTC
CASSEDSGRAVKFF
>NA|TRBJ1-2|TRBV12-3/TRBV12-4|NA
TGTGCCAGCACCCCCCGGGGAACATATGGCTACACCTTC
CASTPRGTYGYTF
>NA|TRBJ1-1|TRBV25-1|TRBD1
TGTGCCAGCAGGGAAACCTTACACAGGGGTTTCCCTGAAGCTTTCTTT
CASRETLHRGFPEAFF
>once|TRBJ2-5|TRBV6-5|NA
TGTGCCAGCAGTTACTCGGAGGGGAAGACCCAGTACTTC
CASSYSEGKTQYF
>NA|TRBJ2-5|TRBV11-2|NA
TGTGCCAGCAGCCCATCTGGAGATCCGGGGCGGGGAGAGACCCAGTACTTC
CASSPSGDPGRGETQYF
>once|TRBJ2-7|TRBV30|NA
TGTGCCTGGAGTGTACAAGTGGCCAGCGAGCAGTACTTC
CAWSVQVASEQYF
>NA|TRBJ1-2|TRBV12-3/TRBV12-4|TRBD1
TGTGCCAGCAGATCCACAGGGGGATGGGGCTACACCTTC
CASRSTGGWGYTF
>NA|TRBJ1-3|TRBV30|NA
TGTGCCTGGGCCCGGGGTTATGGAAACACCATATATTTT
CAWARGYGNTIYF
>NA|TRBJ1-6|TRBV3-1/TRBV3-2|NA
TGTGCCAGCAGCTCCGCCCCCGGGGGTTCACCCCTCCACTTT
CASSSAPGGSPLHF
>NA|TRBJ1-1|TRBV30|NA
TGTGCCTGCACCCGGGGGGCTGTTACTGAAGCTTTCTTT
CACTRGAVTEAFF
>NA|TRBJ1-6|TRBV2|NA
TGTGCCAGCAATTTACAGGGCTTGGATTCACCCCTCCACTTT
CASNLQGLDSPLHF
>NA|TRBJ2-2|TRBV30|NA
TGTGCCTGGTCCCTCCCCGGGGGGCAAATCACCGGGGAGCTGTTTTTT
CAWSLPGGQITGELFF
>many|TRBJ1-2|TRBV9|NA
TGTGCCAGCAGCGCTAGCCCGGAGGGCTATGGCTACACCTTC
CASSASPEGYGYTF
>NA|TRBJ2-5|TRBV30|NA
TGTGCCTGGAGTAAAGTGAGGGAGACCCAGTACTTC
CAWSKVRETQYF
>NA|TRBJ2-3|TRBV7-9|NA
TGTGCCAGCAGCTTTGAAGGCGGGGATACGCAGTATTTT
CASSFEGGDTQYF
>NA|TRBJ1-3|TRBV2|TRBD1
TGTGCCAGCAGTGAAGCGCCAGGACAGGTCCTATTCTCTGGAAACACCATATATTTT
CASSEAPGQVLFSGNTIYF
>NA|TRBJ2-1|TRBV7-9|NA
TGTGCCAGCAGCTTAGGGATCGACAGCCATGAGCAGTTCTTC
CASSLGIDSHEQFF
>NA|TRBJ2-3|TRBV28|TRBD1
TGTGCCAGCAGCACCGGGACAGCTAGCACAGATACGCAGTATTTT
CASSTGTASTDTQYF
>few|TRBJ1-5|TRBV7-2|NA
TGTGCCAGCAGCTTAGAGAGAGGGCACAGTCAGCCCCAGCATTTT
CASSLERGHSQPQHF
>NA|TRBJ1-4|TRBV27|NA
TGTGCCAGCAGTTCCAGGACTGCAAATGAAAAACTGTTTTTT
CASSSRTANEKLFF
>NA|TRBJ2-3|TRBV3-1/TRBV3-2|NA
TGTGCCAGCGCCGGGGGGCAGTGGCCTACGCAGTATTTT
CASAGGQWPTQYF
>NA|TRBJ1-5|TRBV15|NA
TGTGCCACCGGGTACAGGGACCAGCCCCAGCATTTT
CATGYRDQPQHF
>NA|TRBJ1-3|TRBV27|NA
TGTGCCAGCAGTGGATCCAGACAGTCCTCTGGAAACACCATATATTTT
CASSGSRQSSGNTIYF
>NA|TRBJ2-7|TRBV29-1|TRBD2
TGCAGCGTTGGGTTCTGGCGGGAGGTCTACGAGCAGTACTTC
CSVGFWREVYEQYF
>NA|TRBJ1-2|TRBV7-8|NA
TGTGCCAGCAGCTTTGTCCGCCAGGGAGGGCCCTATGGCTACACCTTC
CASSFVRQGGPYGYTF
>NA|TRBJ2-1|TRBV30|NA
TGTGCCTGGAGCTACAGCAGGGATCAGTTCTTC
CAWSYSRDQFF
>few|TRBJ1-5|TRBV2|NA
TGTGCCAGCAGCTCGGATCAGCCCCAGCATTTT
CASSSDQPQHF
>NA|TRBJ2-7|TRBV7-2|NA
TGTGCCAGCAGCCAAGTACAGGGCTACGAGCAGTACTTC
CASSQVQGYEQYF
>NA|TRBJ2-3|TRBV4-2|NA
TGTGCCAGCAGCCAAGATGCAACAACAGGAGCAGATACGCAGTATTTT
CASSQDATTGADTQYF
>NA|TRBJ1-2|TRBV13|TRBD1
TGTGCCAGCAGGGACAGGGCCTCAAACTATGGCTACACCTTC
CASRDRASNYGYTF
>NA|TRBJ1-1|TRBV18|TRBD1
TGTGCCAGCTCACGGGACAGGGAGAATGCTTTCTTT
CASSRDRENAFF